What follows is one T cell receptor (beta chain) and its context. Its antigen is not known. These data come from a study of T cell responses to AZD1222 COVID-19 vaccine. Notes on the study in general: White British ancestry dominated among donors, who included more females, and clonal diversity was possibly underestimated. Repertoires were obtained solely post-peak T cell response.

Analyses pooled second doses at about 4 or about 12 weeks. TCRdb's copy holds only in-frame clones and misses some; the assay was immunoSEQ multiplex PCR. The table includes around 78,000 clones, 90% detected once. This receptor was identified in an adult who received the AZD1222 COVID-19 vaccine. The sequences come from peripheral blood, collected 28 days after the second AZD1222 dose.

The CDR3 nucleotides read TGTGCCAGTAGCCCCAGGGGCAAAGTGGATTCACCCCTCCACTTT. It encodes CASSPRGKVDSPLHF. The chain carries TRBV19 and TRBJ1-6; TRBD1 is a possible D gene (6 bases). In germline, CDR1 is LNHDA, CDR2 SQIVND (reference sequence). V lost 6 bases and J lost 8, with 17 bases in between. This CDR3 is 15 amino acids long. The full variable domain, its missing parts supplied by reference TRBV19 and TRBJ1-6, is DGGITQSPKYLFRKEGQNVTLSCEQNLNHDAMYWYRQDPGQGLRLIYYSQIVNDFQKGDIAEGYSVSREKKESFPLTVTSAQKNPTAFYLCASSPRGKVDSPLHFGNGTRLTVT.